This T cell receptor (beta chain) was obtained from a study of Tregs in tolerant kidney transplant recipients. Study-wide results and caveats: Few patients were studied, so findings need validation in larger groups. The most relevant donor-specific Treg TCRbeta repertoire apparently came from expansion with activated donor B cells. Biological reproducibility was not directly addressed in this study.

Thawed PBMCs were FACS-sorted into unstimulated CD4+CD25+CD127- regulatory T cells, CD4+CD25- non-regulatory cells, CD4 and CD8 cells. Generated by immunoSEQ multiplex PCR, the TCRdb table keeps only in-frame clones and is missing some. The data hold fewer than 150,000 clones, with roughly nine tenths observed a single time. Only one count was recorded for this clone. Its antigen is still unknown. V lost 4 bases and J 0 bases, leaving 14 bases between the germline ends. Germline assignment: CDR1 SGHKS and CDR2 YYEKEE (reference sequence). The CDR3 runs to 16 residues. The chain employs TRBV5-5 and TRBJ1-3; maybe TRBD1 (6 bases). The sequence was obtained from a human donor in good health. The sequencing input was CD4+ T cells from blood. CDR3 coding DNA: TGTGCCAGCAGCAGCGGGGGGCAGTTCTCTGGAAACACCATATATTTT. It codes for CASSSGGQFSGNTIYF.